Below are 5 T cell receptor beta chains sequenced from a single sample in a study of T cell clones after liver transplantation. Assay used: immunoSEQ multiplex PCR; TCRdb lists only in-frame clones, some missing. The sample holds roughly 65,000 clones, 90% to 95% seen once. The starting material was CD4+ T cells from blood, obtained less than 26 months after liver transplant. The origin of the receptors is a human patient who received a liver transplant. Some T cells here may be from the graft donor.

This chain connects TRBV4-3 to TRBJ1-4, with 7 bases lining up with TRBD1. This CDR3 is built from 16 residues. In germline, CDR1 is LGHNA, CDR2 YSLEER. V lost 0 bases and J lost 8; bases outside the gene matches: 9. The CDR3 spells CASSQEWTGWLEKLFF. The CDR3 region has the DNA TGCGCCAGCAGCCAAGAGTGGACAGGCTGGTTGGAAAAACTGTTTTTT.

V and J are TRBV9 and TRBJ2-3; TRBD2 aligns across 9 bases. Trimming removed 1 base from V and 3 bases from J; junction bases left unmatched: 6. The CDR3 covers 16 residues. Per germline, CDR1 SGDLS and CDR2 YYNGEE. CDR3 sequence reads: CASSVSSSGRTDTQYF. The DNA of the CDR3 is TGTGCCAGCAGCGTATCCAGTAGCGGGAGAACAGATACGCAGTATTTT.

This clone appeared a single time. V gene TRBV18 combines with J gene TRBJ2-1, with D possibly TRBD2 on 5 matching bases. Germline V lookup: CDR1 KGHSH, CDR2 LQKENI. CDR3 length: 15 amino acids. The V and J ends lost 1 base and 5 bases respectively, with 12 bases between them. This CDR3 reads CASSPRPSNNNEQFF. In DNA, the CDR3 is TGTGCCAGCTCACCACGCCCTAGCAATAACAATGAGCAGTTCTTC.

This chain connects TRBV28 to TRBJ2-3, with D perhaps matching TRBD2 (6 bases). Germline CDR1 and CDR2: MDHEN and SYDVKM. V dropped 5 bases and J dropped 9 bases, with 18 bases sitting between them. The CDR3 covers 14 residues. CDR3 loop: CASSAPGSLGTQYF. In nucleotides, the CDR3 is TGTGCCAGCAGTGCCCCCGGGAGCCTCGGGACGCAGTATTTT.

On this clone: This may be a read error: a much more frequent sequence differs by one nucleotide. The chain combines TRBV2 with TRBJ2-7, with 7 positions matching TRBD2. Germline V lookup: CDR1 SNHLY, CDR2 FYNNEI. This CDR3 region has 15 residues. This CDR3 reads CVSSASGGGGYEQYF. CDR3 nucleotide sequence: TGTGTCAGCAGTGCTAGCGGCGGAGGTGGCTACGAGCAGTACTTC.